These T cell receptor beta chains were read from a single sample in a study of blood T cells in healthy people across ages. TCRdb redid the calling of the 5' RACE reads with MiXCR, one entry per CDR3 protein. The table lists some 760,000 distinct CDR3 sequences, approximately 25% of them singletons, with more than 3% in the top ten. In addition, the sample was reused for a study of T cells of mothers and their children.

Sequencing input: blood. These receptors were collected from a boy between 10 and 17 years old in good health. CDR3s include the opening cysteine and the closing phenylalanine or tryptophan. The D gene is left open where the match is weak. Clone size is not always given. Where it is, it says once, few, many or a class for expanded clones.

d_call,v_call,clone_size,j_call,cdr3_aa,cdr3_nt
TRBD1,TRBV7-2,once,TRBJ2-7,CASRAGTGSDEQYF,TGTGCCAGCAGGGCCGGGACAGGGAGCGACGAGCAGTACTTC
NA,TRBV2,few,TRBJ1-6,CASSEGGAGNSPLHF,TGTGCCAGCAGTGAAGGGGGGGCAGGAAATTCACCCCTCCACTTT
NA,TRBV28,few,TRBJ2-2,CASSLRVATGELFF,TGTGCCAGCAGTTTGAGGGTAGCCACCGGGGAGCTGTTTTTT
TRBD2,TRBV28,NA,TRBJ2-3,CASSPHSGGSDTQYF,TGTGCCAGCAGTCCCCATAGCGGGGGATCAGATACGCAGTATTTT
NA,TRBV11-2,NA,TRBJ2-3,CASSSPEDTQYF,TGTGCCAGCAGCTCCCCCGAGGATACGCAGTATTTT
NA,TRBV12-3/TRBV12-4,NA,TRBJ1-5,CASSNTGTPQHF,TGTGCCAGCAGTAATACAGGGACGCCCCAGCATTTT
NA,TRBV28,few,TRBJ1-5,CASSSLDRSNQPQHF,TGTGCCAGCAGTAGCCTTGACAGGTCCAATCAGCCCCAGCATTTT
TRBD1,TRBV7-2,NA,TRBJ1-4,CASSSFRTGGNEKLFF,TGTGCCAGCAGCTCCTTCAGGACAGGAGGCAATGAAAAACTGTTTTTT
TRBD1,TRBV9,few,TRBJ2-5,CASSGQGAREQYF,TGTGCCAGCAGCGGTCAGGGGGCGAGGGAGCAGTACTTC
TRBD1,TRBV11-1,NA,TRBJ2-1,CASSHGTGSSYNEQFF,TGTGCCAGCAGCCACGGGACAGGGAGCTCCTACAATGAGCAGTTCTTC
NA,TRBV15,NA,TRBJ2-5,CATSRTETQYF,TGTGCCACCAGCAGAACTGAGACCCAGTACTTC
NA,TRBV6-5,NA,TRBJ2-7,CASSSDGAPSYEQYF,TGTGCCAGCAGTTCCGATGGGGCTCCCTCTTACGAGCAGTACTTC
NA,TRBV7-2,NA,TRBJ2-5,CASSLDLTGQETQYF,TGTGCCAGCAGCTTAGATTTGACAGGTCAAGAGACCCAGTACTTC
NA,TRBV11-2,NA,TRBJ2-1,CASSKREVGLNEQFF,TGTGCCAGCAGCAAGAGGGAGGTTGGTTTGAATGAGCAGTTCTTC
NA,TRBV10-3,NA,TRBJ1-1,CAISEWGSPNTEAFF,TGTGCCATCAGTGAATGGGGGAGTCCGAACACTGAAGCTTTCTTT
TRBD1,TRBV29-1,NA,TRBJ2-4,CSVEGQGASPRGIQYF,TGCAGCGTTGAAGGGCAGGGGGCGTCGCCGAGAGGCATTCAGTACTTC
NA,TRBV7-9,few,TRBJ2-1,CASSLVGAGSYNEQFF,TGTGCCAGCAGCTTAGTTGGAGCAGGGTCCTACAATGAGCAGTTCTTC
NA,TRBV28,few,TRBJ2-7,CASSTGTAVREQYF,TGTGCCAGCAGCACCGGGACTGCCGTGCGGGAGCAGTACTTC
NA,TRBV7-7,medium-sized,TRBJ2-7,CASSLAAGDIYEQYF,TGTGCTAGCAGCTTAGCCGCTGGGGACATCTACGAGCAGTACTTC
NA,TRBV20-1,few,TRBJ1-6,CSAEKPPDRTSSYNSPLHF,TGCAGTGCTGAGAAGCCCCCCGACAGAACGAGCTCCTATAATTCACCCCTCCACTTT
NA,TRBV9,few,TRBJ2-1,CASSPGAQGNEQFF,TGTGCCAGCAGCCCTGGCGCCCAGGGCAATGAGCAGTTCTTC
NA,TRBV5-5,few,TRBJ2-6,CASTPSPQGGSGANVLTF,TGTGCCAGCACCCCTAGTCCCCAAGGGGGATCTGGGGCCAACGTCCTGACTTTC
NA,TRBV20-1,NA,TRBJ2-1,CSASSQDSQFF,TGCAGTGCCAGCTCGCAGGACAGTCAGTTCTTC
TRBD2,TRBV5-1,few,TRBJ2-1,CASSLRGGASGVGLNEQFF,TGCGCCAGCAGCTTGAGGGGAGGAGCTAGCGGGGTTGGATTGAATGAGCAGTTCTTC
NA,TRBV11-2,NA,TRBJ1-2,CASSLDSHRGGYGYTF,TGTGCCAGCAGCTTAGATTCCCACCGGGGCGGCTATGGCTACACCTTC
NA,TRBV15,NA,TRBJ2-1,CATSRDSRGQFF,TGTGCCACCAGCAGAGATTCTAGAGGGCAGTTCTTC
NA,TRBV7-9,NA,TRBJ1-1,CASSWGAVNTEAFF,TGTGCCAGCAGCTGGGGGGCAGTGAACACTGAAGCTTTCTTT
NA,TRBV10-3,NA,TRBJ1-2,CAISESSGAKGYTF,TGTGCCATCAGTGAGTCATCGGGGGCGAAGGGCTACACCTTC
NA,TRBV27,few,TRBJ2-2,CASSLIDGNTGELFF,TGTGCCAGCAGTTTAATCGACGGGAACACCGGGGAGCTGTTTTTT
NA,TRBV4-1,few,TRBJ1-4,CASSQAIAGVANEKLFF,TGCGCCAGCAGCCAAGCGATCGCTGGGGTAGCTAATGAAAAACTGTTTTTT
TRBD2,TRBV20-1,NA,TRBJ2-1,CSAPPSGGAGNEQFF,TGCAGTGCCCCGCCCAGCGGGGGGGCAGGGAATGAGCAGTTCTTC
TRBD2,TRBV7-2,NA,TRBJ2-5,CASSFLGLAQETQYF,TGTGCCAGCAGCTTCTTAGGACTAGCCCAAGAGACCCAGTACTTC
TRBD2,TRBV20-1,many,TRBJ2-7,CSARDPASGFSSYEQYF,TGCAGTGCTAGAGATCCGGCTAGCGGATTTAGCTCCTACGAGCAGTACTTC
NA,TRBV6-5,few,TRBJ1-4,CASSYGGGGVNEKLFF,TGTGCCAGCAGTTACGGCGGTGGGGGGGTTAATGAAAAACTGTTTTTT
NA,TRBV6-2/TRBV6-3,few,TRBJ1-6,CASSYSPQGSPLHF,TGTGCCAGCAGTTACAGCCCGCAGGGCTCACCCCTCCACTTT
TRBD1,TRBV6-2/TRBV6-3,NA,TRBJ2-4,CASRQGDAKNIQYF,TGTGCCAGCAGACAGGGGGATGCCAAAAACATTCAGTACTTC
NA,TRBV9,NA,TRBJ1-2,CASSVGARAGYTF,TGTGCCAGCAGCGTAGGGGCCCGGGCGGGCTACACCTTC
NA,TRBV29-1,NA,TRBJ2-5,CSVEFGSAPWGETQYF,TGCAGCGTTGAATTTGGAAGTGCCCCGTGGGGAGAGACCCAGTACTTC
NA,TRBV13,few,TRBJ2-2,CASSRAPGNGELFF,TGTGCCAGCAGCCGCGCCCCAGGGAACGGGGAGCTGTTTTTT